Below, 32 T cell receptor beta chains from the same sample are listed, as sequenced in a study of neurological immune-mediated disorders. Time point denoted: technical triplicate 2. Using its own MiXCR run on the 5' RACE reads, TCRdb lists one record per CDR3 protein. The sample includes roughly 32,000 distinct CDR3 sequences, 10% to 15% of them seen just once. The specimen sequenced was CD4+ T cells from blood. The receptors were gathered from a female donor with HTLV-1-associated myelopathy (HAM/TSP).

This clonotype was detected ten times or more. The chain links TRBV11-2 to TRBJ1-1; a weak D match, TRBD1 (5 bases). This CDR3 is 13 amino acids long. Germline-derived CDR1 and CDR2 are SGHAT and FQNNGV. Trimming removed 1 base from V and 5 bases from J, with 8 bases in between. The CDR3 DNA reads TGTGCCAGCAGCTTAGTTGAGGGGACTGAAGCTTTCTTT. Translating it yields CASSLVEGTEAFF.

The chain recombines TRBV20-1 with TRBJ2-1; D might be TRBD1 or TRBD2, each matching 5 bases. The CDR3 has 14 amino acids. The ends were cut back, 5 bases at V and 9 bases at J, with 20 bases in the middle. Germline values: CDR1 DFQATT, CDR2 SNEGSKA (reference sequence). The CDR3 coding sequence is TGCAGTGCTGCCCAAGGGCTGGGGGTGGGTGAGCAGTTCTTC. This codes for CSAAQGLGVGEQFF.

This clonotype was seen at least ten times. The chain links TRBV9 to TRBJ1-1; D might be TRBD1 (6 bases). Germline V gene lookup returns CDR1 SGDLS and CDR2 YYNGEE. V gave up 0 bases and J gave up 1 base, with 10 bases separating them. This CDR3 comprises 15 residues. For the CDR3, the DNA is TGTGCCAGCAGCGTAGGATTGGGACAGAACACTGAAGCTTTCTTT. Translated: CASSVGLGQNTEAFF.

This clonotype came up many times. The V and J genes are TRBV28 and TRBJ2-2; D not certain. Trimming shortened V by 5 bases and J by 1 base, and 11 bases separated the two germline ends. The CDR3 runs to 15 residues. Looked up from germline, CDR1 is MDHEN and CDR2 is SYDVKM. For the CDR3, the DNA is TGTGCCAGCAGTCCCTTAGCAGAGAACACCGGGGAGCTGTTTTTT. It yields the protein CASSPLAENTGELFF.

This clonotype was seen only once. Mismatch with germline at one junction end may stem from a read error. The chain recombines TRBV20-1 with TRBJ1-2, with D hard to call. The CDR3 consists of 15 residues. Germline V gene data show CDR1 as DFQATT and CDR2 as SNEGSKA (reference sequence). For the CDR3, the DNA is TGCAGTGCGAGAGAATTACAGTTGGGGAACTATGGCTACACCTTC. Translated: CSARELQLGNYGYTF.

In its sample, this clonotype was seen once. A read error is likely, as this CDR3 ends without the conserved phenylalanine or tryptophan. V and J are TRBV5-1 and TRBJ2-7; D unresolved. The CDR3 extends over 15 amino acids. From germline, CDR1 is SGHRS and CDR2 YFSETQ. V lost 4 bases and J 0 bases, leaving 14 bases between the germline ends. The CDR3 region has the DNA TGCGCCAGCAGCGATGACAAGGTACTCTCCTACGAGCAGTACCTC. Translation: CASSDDKVLSYEQYL.

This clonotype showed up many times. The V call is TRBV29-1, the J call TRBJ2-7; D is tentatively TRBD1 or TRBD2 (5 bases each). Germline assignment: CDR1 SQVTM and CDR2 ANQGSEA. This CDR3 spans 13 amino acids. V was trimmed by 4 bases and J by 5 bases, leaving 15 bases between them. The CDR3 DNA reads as TGCAGCGTTGTTGGGGGTGGAGGCGACGAGCAGTACTTC. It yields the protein CSVVGGGGDEQYF.

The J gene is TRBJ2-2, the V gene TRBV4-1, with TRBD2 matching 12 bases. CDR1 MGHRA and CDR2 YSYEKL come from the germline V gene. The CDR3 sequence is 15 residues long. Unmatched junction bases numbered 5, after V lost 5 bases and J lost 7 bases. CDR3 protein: CASSWTSGIGGELFF. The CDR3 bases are TGCGCCAGCAGCTGGACTAGCGGGATAGGCGGGGAGCTGTTTTTT.

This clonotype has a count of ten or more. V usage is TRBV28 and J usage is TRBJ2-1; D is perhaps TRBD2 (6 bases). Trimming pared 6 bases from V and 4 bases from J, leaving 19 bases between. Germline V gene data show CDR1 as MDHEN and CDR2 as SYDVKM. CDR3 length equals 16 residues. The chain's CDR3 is CASRGLSPSSYNEQFF. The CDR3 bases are TGTGCCAGCAGGGGACTGTCACCCTCCTCGTACAATGAGCAGTTCTTC. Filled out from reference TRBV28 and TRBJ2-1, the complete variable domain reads DVKVTQSSRYLVKRTGEKVFLECVQDMDHENMFWYRQDPGLGLRLIYFSYDVKMKEKGDIPEGYSVSREKKERFSLILESASTNQTSMYLCASRGLSPSSYNEQFFGPGTRLTVL.

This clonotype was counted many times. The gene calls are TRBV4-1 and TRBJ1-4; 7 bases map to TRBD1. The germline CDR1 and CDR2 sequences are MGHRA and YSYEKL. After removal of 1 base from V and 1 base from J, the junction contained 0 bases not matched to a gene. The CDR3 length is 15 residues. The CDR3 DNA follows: TGCGCCAGCAGCCAAGGACAGGGAACTAATGAAAAACTGTTTTTT. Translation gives CASSQGQGTNEKLFF.

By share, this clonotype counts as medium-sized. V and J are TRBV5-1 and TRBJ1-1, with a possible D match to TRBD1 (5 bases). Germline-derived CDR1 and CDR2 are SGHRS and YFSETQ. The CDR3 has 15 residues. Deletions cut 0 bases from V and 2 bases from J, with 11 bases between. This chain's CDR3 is CASSLGRQINTEAFF. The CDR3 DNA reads TGCGCCAGCAGCTTGGGACGACAGATTAACACTGAAGCTTTCTTT.

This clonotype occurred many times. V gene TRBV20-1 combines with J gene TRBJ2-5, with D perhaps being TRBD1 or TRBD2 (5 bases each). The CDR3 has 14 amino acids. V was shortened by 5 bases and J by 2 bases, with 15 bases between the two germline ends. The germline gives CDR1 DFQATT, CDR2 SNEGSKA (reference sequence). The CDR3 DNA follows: TGCAGTGCTCCCCCTGGGGACGGACAAGAGACCCAGTACTTC. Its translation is CSAPPGDGQETQYF.

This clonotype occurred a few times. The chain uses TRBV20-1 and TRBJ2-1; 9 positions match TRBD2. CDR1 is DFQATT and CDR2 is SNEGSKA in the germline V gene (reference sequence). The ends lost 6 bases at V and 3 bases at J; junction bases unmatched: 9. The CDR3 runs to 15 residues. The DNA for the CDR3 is TGCAGTGCCCTAGGGGGGACTAGCAGCTACAATGAGCAGTTCTTC. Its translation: CSALGGTSSYNEQFF.

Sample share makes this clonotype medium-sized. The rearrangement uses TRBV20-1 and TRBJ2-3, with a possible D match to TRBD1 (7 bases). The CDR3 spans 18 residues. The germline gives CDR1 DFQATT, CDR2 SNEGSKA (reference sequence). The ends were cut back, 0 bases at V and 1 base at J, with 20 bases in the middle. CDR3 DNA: TGCAGTGCTAGAGATGGGGGGACAGTTCATACCCGCACAGATACGCAGTATTTT. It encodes CSARDGGTVHTRTDTQYF.

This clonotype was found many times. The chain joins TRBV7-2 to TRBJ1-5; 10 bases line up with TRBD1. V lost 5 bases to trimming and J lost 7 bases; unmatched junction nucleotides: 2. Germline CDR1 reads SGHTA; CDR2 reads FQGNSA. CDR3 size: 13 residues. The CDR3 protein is CASSMDRGQPQHF. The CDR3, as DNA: TGTGCCAGCAGCATGGACAGGGGGCAGCCCCAGCATTTT.

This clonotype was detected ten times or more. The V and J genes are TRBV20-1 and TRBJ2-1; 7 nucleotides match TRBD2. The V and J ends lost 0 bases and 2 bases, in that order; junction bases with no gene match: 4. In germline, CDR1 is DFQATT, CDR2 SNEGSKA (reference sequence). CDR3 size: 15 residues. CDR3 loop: CSARDFREAYNEQFF. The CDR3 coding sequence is TGCAGTGCTAGAGATTTCCGGGAGGCCTACAATGAGCAGTTCTTC.

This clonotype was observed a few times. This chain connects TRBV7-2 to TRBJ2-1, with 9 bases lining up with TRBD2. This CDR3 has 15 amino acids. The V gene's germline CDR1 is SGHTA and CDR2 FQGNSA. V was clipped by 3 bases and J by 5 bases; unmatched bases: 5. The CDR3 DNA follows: TGTGCCAGCAGCTTGGATAGCGGGGGACACAATGAGCAGTTCTTC. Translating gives CASSLDSGGHNEQFF.

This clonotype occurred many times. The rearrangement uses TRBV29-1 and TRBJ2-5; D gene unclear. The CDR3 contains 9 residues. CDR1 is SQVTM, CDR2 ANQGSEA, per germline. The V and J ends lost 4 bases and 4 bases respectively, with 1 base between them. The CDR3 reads CSVGETQYF. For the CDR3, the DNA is TGCAGCGTTGGAGAGACCCAGTACTTC.

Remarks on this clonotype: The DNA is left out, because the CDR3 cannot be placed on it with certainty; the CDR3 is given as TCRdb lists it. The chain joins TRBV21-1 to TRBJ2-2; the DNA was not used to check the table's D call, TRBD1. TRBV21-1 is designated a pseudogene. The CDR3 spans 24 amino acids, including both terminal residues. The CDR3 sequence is CASSKAQEVSYEQYFGPGTGELFF.

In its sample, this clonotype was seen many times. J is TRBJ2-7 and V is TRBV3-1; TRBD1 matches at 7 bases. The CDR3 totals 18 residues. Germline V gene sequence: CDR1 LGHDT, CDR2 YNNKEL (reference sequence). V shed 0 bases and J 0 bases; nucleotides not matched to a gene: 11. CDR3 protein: CASSQDPSTGHLSYEQYF. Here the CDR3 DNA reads TGTGCCAGCAGCCAAGACCCCTCGACAGGGCACCTCTCCTACGAGCAGTACTTC.

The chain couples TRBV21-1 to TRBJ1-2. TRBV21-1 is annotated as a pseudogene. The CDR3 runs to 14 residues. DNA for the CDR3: TGTACCAGCAGCAAAGGTGGGAGCAGGAGGGGCTACACCTTC. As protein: CTSSKGGSRRGYTF.

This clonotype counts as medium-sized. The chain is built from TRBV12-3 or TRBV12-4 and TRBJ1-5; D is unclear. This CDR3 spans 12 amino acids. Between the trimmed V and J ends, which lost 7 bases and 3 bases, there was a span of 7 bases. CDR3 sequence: CASTLDNQPQHF. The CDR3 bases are TGTGCCAGCACCCTAGACAATCAGCCCCAGCATTTT.

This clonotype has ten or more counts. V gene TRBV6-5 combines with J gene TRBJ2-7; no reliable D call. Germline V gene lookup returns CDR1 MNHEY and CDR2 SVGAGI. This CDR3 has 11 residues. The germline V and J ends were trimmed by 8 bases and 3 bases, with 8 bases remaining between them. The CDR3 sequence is CASQPIYEQYF. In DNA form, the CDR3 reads TGTGCCAGCCAACCGATCTACGAGCAGTACTTC.

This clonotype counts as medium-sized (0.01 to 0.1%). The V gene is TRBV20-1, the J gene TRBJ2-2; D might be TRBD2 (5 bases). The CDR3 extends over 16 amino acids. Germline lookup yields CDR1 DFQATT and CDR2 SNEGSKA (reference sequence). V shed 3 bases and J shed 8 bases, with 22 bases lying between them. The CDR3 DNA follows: TGCAGTGCTAGTACCCTAACTAGTTCAGTTGGTGGGGAGCTGTTTTTT. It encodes CSASTLTSSVGGELFF.

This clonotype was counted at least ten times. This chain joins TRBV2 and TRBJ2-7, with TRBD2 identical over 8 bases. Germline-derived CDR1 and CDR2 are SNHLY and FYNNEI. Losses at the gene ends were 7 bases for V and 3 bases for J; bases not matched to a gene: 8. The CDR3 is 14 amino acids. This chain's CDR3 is CASKAGRGLYEQYF. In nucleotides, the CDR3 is TGTGCCAGCAAGGCCGGGAGGGGACTCTACGAGCAGTACTTC.

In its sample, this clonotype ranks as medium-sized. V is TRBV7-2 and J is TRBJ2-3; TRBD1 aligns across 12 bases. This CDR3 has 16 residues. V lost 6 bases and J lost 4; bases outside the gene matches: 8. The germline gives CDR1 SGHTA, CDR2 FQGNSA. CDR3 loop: CASSTTGTGGSDTQYF. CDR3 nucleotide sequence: TGTGCCAGCAGTACAACCGGGACAGGGGGCTCAGATACGCAGTATTTT.

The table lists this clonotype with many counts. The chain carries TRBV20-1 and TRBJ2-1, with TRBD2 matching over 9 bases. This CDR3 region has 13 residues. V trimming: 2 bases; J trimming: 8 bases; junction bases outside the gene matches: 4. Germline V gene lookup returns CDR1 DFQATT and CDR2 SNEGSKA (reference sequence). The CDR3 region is CSARSAGGDEQFF. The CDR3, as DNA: TGCAGTGCTAGATCAGCGGGAGGCGATGAGCAGTTCTTC.

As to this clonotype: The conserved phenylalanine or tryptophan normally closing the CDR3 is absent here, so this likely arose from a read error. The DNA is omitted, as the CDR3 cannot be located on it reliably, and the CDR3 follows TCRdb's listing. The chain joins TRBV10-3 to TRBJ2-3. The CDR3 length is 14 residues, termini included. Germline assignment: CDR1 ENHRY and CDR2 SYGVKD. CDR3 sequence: CAISEIGSTDTQNI.

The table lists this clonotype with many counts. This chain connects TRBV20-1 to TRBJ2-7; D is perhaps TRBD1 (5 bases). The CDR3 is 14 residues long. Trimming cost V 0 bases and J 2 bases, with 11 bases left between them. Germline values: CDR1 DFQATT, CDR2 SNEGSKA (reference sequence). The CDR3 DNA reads TGCAGTGCTAGAGATGGAAGACAGACCTACGAGCAGTACTTC. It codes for CSARDGRQTYEQYF.

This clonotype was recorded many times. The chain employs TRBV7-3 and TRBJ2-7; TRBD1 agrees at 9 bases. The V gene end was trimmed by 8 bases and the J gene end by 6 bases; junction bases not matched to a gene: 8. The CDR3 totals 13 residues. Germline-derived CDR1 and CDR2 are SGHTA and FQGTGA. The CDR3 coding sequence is TGTGCCAGCTCGGACAGGGGAGATGGCGAGCAGTACTTC. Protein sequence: CASSDRGDGEQYF.

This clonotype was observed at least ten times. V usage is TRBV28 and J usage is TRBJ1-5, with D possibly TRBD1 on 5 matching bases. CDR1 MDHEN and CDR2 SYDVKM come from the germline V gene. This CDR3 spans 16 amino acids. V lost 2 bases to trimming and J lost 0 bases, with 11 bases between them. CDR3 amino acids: CASSLARGYSNQPQHF. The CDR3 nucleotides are TGTGCCAGCAGTTTAGCAAGGGGATATAGCAATCAGCCCCAGCATTTT. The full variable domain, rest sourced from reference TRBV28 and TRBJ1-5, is DVKVTQSSRYLVKRTGEKVFLECVQDMDHENMFWYRQDPGLGLRLIYFSYDVKMKEKGDIPEGYSVSREKKERFSLILESASTNQTSMYLCASSLARGYSNQPQHFGDGTRLSIL.

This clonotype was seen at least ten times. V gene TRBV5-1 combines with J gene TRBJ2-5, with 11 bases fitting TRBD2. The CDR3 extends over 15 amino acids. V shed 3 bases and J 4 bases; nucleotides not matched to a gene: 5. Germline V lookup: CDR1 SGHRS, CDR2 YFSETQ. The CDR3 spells CASSSLAGVGETQYF. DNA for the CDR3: TGCGCCAGCAGCTCACTAGCGGGAGTTGGAGAGACCCAGTACTTC.